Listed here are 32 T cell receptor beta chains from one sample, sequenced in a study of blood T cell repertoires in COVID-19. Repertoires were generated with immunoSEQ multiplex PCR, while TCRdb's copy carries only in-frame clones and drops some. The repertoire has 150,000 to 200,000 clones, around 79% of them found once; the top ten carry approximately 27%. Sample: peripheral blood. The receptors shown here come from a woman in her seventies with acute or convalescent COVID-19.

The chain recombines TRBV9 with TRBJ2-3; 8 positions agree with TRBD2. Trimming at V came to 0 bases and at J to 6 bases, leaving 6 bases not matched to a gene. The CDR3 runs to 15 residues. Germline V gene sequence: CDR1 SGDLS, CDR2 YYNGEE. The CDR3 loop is CASSVVGTSLDTQYF. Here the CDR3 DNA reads TGTGCCAGCAGCGTAGTAGGGACTAGTCTCGATACGCAGTATTTT.

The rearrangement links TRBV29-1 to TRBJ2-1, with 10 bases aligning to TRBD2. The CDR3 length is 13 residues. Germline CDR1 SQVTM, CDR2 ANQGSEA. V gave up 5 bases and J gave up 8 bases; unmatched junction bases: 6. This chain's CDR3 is CSVKPSGSDEQFF. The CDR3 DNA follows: TGCAGCGTTAAACCTAGCGGGAGCGATGAGCAGTTCTTC.

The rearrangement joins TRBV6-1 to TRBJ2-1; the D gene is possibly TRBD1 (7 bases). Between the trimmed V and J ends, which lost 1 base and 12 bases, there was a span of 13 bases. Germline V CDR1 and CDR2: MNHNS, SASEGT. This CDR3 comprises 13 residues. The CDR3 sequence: CASSEVQGGGQFF. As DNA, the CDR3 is TGTGCCAGCAGTGAAGTCCAGGGGGGAGGGCAGTTCTTC.

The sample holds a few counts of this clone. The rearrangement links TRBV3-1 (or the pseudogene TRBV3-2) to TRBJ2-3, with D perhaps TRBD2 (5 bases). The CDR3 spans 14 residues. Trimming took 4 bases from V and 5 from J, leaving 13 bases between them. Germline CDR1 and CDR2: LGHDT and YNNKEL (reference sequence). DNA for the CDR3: TGTGCCAGCAGCCTCCGGACTCTAGGAGATACGCAGTATTTT. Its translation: CASSLRTLGDTQYF.

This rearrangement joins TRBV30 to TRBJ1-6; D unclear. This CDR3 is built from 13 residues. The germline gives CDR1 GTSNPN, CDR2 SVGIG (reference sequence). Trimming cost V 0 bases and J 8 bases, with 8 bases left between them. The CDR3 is CAWSVEEDSPLHF. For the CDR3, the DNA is TGTGCCTGGAGTGTCGAGGAGGATTCACCCCTCCACTTT.

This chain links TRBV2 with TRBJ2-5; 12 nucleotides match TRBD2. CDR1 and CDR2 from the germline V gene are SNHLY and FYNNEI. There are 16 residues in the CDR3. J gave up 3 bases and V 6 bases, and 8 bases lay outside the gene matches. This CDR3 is CASRPTSGSPKETQYF. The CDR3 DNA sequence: TGTGCCAGCAGGCCGACTAGCGGGAGTCCCAAAGAGACCCAGTACTTC.

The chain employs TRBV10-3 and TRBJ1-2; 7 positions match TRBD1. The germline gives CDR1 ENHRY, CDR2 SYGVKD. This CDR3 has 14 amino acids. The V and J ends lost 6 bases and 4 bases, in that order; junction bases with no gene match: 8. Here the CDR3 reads CAIRGDRTGYGYTF. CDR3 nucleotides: TGTGCCATCAGAGGCGACAGGACAGGCTATGGCTACACCTTC.

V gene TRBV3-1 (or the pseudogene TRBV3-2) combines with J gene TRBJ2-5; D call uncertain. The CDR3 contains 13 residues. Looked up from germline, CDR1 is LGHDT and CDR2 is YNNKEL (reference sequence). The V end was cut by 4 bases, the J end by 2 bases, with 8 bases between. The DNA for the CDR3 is TGTGCCAGCAGCCCAAACTCGCAAGAGACCCAGTACTTC. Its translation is CASSPNSQETQYF.

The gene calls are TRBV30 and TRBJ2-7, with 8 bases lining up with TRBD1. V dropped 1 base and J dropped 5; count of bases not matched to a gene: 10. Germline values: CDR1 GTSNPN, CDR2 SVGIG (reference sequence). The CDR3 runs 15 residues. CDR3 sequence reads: CAWSEGQVRVNEQYF. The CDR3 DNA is TGTGCCTGGAGTGAGGGACAGGTTCGAGTAAACGAGCAGTACTTC. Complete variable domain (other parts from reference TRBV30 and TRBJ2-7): SQTIHQWPATLVQPVGSPLSLECTVEGTSNPNLYWYRQAAGRGLQLLFYSVGIGQISSEVPQNLSASRPQDRQFILSSKKLLLSDSGFYLCAWSEGQVRVNEQYFGPGTRLTVT.

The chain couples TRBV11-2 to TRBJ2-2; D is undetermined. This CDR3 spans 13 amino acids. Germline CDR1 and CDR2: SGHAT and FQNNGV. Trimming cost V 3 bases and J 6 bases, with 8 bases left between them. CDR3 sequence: CASSFNRAGELFF. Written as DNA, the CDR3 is TGTGCCAGCAGCTTCAACAGAGCCGGGGAGCTGTTTTTT.

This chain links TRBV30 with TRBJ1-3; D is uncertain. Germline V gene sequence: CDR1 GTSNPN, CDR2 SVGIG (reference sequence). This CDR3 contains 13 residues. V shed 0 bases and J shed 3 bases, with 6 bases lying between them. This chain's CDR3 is CAWSVTVGNTIYF. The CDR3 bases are TGTGCCTGGAGTGTAACGGTTGGAAACACCATATATTTT.

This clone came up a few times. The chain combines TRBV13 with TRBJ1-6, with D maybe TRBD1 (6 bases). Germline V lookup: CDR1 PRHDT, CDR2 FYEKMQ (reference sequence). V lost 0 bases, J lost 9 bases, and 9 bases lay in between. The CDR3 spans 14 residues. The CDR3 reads CASSLGGASSPLHF. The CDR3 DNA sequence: TGTGCCAGCAGCTTAGGGGGGGCTTCTTCACCCCTCCACTTT.

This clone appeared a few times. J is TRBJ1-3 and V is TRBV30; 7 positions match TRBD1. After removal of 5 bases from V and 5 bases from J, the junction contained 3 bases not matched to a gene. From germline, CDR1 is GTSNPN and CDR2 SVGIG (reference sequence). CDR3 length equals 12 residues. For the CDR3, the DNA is TGTGCCTGGGACAGGGTTAGAAACACCATATATTTT. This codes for CAWDRVRNTIYF.

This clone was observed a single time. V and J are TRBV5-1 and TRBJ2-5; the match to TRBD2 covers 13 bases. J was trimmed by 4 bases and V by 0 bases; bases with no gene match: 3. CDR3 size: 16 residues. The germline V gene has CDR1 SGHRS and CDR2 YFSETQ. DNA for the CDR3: TGCGCCAGCAGCTTGGGACTAGCGGGAGGAGGAGAGACCCAGTACTTC. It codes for CASSLGLAGGGETQYF.

CDR3 amino acids: CASGLADNEQFF. The CDR3 DNA reads TGTGCCAGCGGACTAGCGGACAATGAGCAGTTCTTC. The chain carries TRBV6-5 and TRBJ2-1, with 10 bases fitting TRBD2. Germline V CDR1 and CDR2: MNHEY, SVGAGI. Trimming at V came to 8 bases and at J to 5 bases, leaving 0 bases not matched to a gene. This CDR3 is 12 amino acids long.

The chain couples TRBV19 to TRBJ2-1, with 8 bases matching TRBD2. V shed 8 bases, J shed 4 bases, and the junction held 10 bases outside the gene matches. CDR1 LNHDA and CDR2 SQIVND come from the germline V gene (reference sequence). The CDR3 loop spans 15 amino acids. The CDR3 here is CASGKAGGRYNEQFF. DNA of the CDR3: TGTGCCAGTGGTAAGGCGGGAGGTCGTTACAATGAGCAGTTCTTC. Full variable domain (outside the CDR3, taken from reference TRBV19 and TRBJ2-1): DGGITQSPKYLFRKEGQNVTLSCEQNLNHDAMYWYRQDPGQGLRLIYYSQIVNDFQKGDIAEGYSVSREKKESFPLTVTSAQKNPTAFYLCASGKAGGRYNEQFFGPGTRLTVL.

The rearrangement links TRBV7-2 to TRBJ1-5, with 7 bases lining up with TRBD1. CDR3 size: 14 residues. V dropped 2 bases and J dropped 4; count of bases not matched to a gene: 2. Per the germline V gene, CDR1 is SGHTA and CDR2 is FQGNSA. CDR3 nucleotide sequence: TGTGCCAGCAGCTTACAGGGGGATAATCAGCCCCAGCATTTT. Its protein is CASSLQGDNQPQHF.

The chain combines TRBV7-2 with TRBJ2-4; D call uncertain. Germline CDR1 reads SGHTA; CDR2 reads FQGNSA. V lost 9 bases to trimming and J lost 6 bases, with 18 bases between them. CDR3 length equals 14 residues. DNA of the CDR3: TGTGCCAGTACCTCCACGGCCAGCGCAAACATTCAGTACTTC. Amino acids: CASTSTASANIQYF.

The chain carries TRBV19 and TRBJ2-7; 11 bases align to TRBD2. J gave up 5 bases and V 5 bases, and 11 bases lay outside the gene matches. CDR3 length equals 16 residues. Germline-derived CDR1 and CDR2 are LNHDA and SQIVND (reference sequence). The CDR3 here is CASSPVLAGASHEQYF. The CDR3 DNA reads TGTGCCAGTAGTCCCGTACTAGCGGGAGCGTCTCACGAGCAGTACTTC.

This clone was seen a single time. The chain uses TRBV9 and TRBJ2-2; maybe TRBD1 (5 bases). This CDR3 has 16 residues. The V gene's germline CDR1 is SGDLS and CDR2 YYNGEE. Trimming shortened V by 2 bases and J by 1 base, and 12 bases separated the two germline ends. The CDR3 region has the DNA TGTGCCAGCAGCGTGGGTTGGGGCGGGAACACCGGGGAGCTGTTTTTT. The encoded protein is CASSVGWGGNTGELFF. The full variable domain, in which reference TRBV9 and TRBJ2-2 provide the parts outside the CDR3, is DSGVTQTPKHLITATGQRVTLRCSPRSGDLSVYWYQQSLDQGLQFLIQYYNGEERAKGNILERFSAQQFPDLHSELNLSSLELGDSALYFCASSVGWGGNTGELFFGEGSRLTVL.

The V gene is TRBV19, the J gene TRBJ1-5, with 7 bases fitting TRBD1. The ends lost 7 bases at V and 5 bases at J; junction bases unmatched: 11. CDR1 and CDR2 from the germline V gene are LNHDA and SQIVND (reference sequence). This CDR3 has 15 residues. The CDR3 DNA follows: TGTGCCAGTAACTCAAGGGGGCAGGGGGATCAGCCCCAGCATTTT. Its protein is CASNSRGQGDQPQHF.

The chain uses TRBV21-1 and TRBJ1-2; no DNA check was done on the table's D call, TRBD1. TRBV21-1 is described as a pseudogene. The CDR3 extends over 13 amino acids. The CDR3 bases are TGTGCCAGCAGCGATCTCCGCAGGGCCGGCTACACCTTC. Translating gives CASSDLRRAGYTF.

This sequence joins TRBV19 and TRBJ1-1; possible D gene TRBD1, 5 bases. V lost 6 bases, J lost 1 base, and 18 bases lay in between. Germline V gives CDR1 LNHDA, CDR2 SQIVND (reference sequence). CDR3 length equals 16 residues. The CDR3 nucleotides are TGTGCCAGTAGACAAGATCAGGGCAGGCCGAACACTGAAGCTTTCTTT. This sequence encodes CASRQDQGRPNTEAFF.

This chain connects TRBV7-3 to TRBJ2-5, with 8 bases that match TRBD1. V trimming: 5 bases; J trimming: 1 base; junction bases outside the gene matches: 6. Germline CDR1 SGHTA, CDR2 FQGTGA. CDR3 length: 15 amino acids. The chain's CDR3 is CASSLHGTGQETQYF. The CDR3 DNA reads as TGTGCCAGCAGCCTTCACGGGACAGGCCAAGAGACCCAGTACTTC.

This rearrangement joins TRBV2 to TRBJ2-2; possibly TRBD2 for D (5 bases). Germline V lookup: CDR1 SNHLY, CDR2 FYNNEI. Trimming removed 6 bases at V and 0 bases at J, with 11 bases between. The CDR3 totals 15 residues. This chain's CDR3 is CASRRSGANTGELFF. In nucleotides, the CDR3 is TGTGCCAGCAGGCGGAGCGGAGCGAACACCGGGGAGCTGTTTTTT.

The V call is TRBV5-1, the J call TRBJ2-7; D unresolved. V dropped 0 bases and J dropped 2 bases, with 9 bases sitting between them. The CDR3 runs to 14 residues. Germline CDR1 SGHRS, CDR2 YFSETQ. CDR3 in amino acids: CASSLEAATYEQYF. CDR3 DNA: TGCGCCAGCAGCTTGGAGGCGGCCACCTACGAGCAGTACTTC.

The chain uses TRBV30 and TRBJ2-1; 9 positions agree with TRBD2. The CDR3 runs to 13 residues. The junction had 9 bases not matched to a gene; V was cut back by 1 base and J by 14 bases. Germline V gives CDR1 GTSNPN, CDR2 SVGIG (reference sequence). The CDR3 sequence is CAWSEAGGISKFF. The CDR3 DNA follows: TGTGCCTGGAGTGAAGCGGGAGGTATTTCGAAGTTCTTC. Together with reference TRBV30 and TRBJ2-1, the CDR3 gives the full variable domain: SQTIHQWPATLVQPVGSPLSLECTVEGTSNPNLYWYRQAAGRGLQLLFYSVGIGQISSEVPQNLSASRPQDRQFILSSKKLLLSDSGFYLCAWSEAGGISKFFGPGTRLTVL.

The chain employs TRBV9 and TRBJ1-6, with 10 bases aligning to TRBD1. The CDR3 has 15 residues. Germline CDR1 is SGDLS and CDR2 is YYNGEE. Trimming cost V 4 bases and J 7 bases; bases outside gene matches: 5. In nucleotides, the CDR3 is TGTGCCAGCAGCCCCGGGACAGGGGACAATTCACCCCTCCACTTT. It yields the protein CASSPGTGDNSPLHF.

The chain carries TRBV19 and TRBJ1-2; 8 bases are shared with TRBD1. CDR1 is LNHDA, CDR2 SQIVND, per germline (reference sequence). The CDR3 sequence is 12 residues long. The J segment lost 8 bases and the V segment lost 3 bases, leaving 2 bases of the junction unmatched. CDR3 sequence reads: CASSMDRVGYTF. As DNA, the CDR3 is TGTGCCAGTAGTATGGACAGGGTCGGCTACACCTTC.

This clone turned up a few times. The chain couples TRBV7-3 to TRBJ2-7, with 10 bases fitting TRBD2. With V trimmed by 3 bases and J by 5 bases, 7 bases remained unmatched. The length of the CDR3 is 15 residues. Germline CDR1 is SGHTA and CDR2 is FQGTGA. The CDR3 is CASSLVLAGAHEQYF. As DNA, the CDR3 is TGTGCCAGCAGCTTGGTCCTAGCGGGAGCCCACGAGCAGTACTTC. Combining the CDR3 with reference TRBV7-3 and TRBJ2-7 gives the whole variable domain GAGVSQTPSNKVTEKGKYVELRCDPISGHTALYWYRQSLGQGPEFLIYFQGTGAADDSGLPNDRFFAVRPEGSVSTLKIQRTERGDSAVYLCASSLVLAGAHEQYFGPGTRLTVT.

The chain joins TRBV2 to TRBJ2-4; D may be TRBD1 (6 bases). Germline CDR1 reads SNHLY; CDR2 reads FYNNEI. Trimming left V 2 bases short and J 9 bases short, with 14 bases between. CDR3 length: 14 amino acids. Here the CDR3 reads CASSEQGILGIQYF. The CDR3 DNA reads TGTGCCAGCAGTGAACAGGGGATATTAGGCATTCAGTACTTC.

CDR3 nucleotide sequence: TGTGCCATCAGTGCACGGGGCGGGACAGGGGTTAACTACGAGCAGTACTTC. Translating it yields CAISARGGTGVNYEQYF. The chain employs TRBV10-3 and TRBJ2-7; 10 bases fit TRBD1. Germline assignment: CDR1 ENHRY and CDR2 SYGVKD. This CDR3 is built from 17 residues. V shed 4 bases and J 3 bases; nucleotides not matched to a gene: 12.